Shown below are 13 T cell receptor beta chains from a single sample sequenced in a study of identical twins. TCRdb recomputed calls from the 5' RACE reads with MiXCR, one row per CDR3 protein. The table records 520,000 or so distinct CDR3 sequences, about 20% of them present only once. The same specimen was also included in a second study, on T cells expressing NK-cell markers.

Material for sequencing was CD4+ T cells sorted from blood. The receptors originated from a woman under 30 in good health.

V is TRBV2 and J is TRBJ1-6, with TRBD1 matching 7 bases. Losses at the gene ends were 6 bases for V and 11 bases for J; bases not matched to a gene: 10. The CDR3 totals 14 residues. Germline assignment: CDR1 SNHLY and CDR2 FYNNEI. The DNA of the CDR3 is TGTGCCAGCAGGAGGGACAGCAATTATGCACCCCTCCACTTT. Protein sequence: CASRRDSNYAPLHF.

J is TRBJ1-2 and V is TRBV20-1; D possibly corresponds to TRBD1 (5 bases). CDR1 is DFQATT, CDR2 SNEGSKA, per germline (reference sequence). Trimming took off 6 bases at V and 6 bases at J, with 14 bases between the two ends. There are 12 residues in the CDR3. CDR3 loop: CSATTQADGYTF. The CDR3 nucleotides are TGCAGTGCCACTACACAGGCTGATGGCTACACCTTC.

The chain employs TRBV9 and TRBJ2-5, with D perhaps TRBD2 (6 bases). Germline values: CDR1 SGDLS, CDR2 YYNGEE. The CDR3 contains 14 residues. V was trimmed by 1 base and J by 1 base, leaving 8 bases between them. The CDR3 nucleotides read TGTGCCAGCAGCGTAACGACTAGCCAAGAGACCCAGTACTTC. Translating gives CASSVTTSQETQYF.

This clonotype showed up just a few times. CDR3 nucleotides: TGTGCCAGCAGCTTTGGTTCGTCAGGGCATGAGCAGTTCTTC. Translated: CASSFGSSGHEQFF. The chain is built from TRBV5-6 and TRBJ2-1, with TRBD1 as a possible D gene (5 bases). The V gene's germline CDR1 is SGHDT and CDR2 YYEEEE. The germline V and J ends were trimmed by 2 bases and 8 bases, with 14 bases remaining between them. The CDR3 length is 14 residues.

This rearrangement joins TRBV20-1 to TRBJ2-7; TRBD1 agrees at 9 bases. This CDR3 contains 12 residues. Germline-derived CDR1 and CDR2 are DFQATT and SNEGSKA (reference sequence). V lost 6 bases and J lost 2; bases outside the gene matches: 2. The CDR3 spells CSAGQGPYEQYF. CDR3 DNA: TGCAGTGCGGGACAGGGTCCCTACGAGCAGTACTTC.

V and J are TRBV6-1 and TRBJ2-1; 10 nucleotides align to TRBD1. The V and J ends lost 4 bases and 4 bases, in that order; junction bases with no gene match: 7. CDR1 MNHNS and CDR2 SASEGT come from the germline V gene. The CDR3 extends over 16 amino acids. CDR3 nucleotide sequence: TGTGCCAGCAGTGTTATTCGGGGACAGGGGTACAATGAGCAGTTCTTC. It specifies CASSVIRGQGYNEQFF.

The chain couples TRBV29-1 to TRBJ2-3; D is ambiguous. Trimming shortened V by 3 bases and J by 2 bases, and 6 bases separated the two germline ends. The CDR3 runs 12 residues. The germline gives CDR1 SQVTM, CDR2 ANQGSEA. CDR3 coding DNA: TGCAGCGTTGACTATCACACAGATACGCAGTATTTT. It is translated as CSVDYHTDTQYF.

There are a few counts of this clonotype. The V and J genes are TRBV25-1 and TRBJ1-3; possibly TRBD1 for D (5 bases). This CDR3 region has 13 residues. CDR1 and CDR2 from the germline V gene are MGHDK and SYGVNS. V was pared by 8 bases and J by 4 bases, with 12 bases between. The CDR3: CASSEPGGNTIYF. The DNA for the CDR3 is TGTGCCAGCTCAGAACCAGGGGGAAACACCATATATTTT.

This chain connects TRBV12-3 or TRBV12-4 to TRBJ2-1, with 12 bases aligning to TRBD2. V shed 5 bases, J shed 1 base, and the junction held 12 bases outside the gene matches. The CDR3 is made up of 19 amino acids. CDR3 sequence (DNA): TGTGCCAGCAGTGGCAGACTAGCGGGAGAAAAAAGTTCCTACAATGAGCAGTTCTTC. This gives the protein CASSGRLAGEKSSYNEQFF.

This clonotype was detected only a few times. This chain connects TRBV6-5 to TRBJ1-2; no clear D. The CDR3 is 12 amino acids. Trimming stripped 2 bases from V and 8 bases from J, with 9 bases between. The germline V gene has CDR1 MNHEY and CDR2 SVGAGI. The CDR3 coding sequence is TGTGCCAGCAGTTACGGTGTATGGGGCTACACCTTC. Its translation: CASSYGVWGYTF.

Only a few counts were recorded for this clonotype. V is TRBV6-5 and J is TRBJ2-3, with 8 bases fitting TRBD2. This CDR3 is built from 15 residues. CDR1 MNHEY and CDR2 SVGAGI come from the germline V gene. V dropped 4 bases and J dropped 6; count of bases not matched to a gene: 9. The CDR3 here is CASSSGTRLSDTQYF. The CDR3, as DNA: TGTGCCAGCAGTTCCGGGACTAGATTATCCGATACGCAGTATTTT.

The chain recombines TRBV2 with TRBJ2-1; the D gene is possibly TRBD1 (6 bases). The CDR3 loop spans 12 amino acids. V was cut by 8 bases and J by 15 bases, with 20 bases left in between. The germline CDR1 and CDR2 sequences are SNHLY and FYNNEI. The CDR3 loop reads CASGRAQGFRFF. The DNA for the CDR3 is TGTGCCAGCGGACGGGCCCAGGGGTTTCGGTTCTTC.

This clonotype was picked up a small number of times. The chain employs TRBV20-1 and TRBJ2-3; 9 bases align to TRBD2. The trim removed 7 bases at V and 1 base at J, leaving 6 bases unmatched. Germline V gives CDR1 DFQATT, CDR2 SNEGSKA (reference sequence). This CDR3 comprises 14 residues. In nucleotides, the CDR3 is TGCAGTGGGGGGATAGCGGGGGGCACAGATACGCAGTATTTT. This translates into CSGGIAGGTDTQYF.